Shown below are 9 T cell receptor beta chains from a single sample sequenced in a study of T cell responses to AZD1222 COVID-19 vaccine. Profiled with immunoSEQ multiplex PCR; TCRdb holds only in-frame clones, not every one. The sample records some 140,000 clones, approximately 89% being singletons. The sequenced sample was peripheral blood, obtained on day 0 of AZD1222 vaccination. These receptors were collected from an adult in good health.

The chain joins TRBV5-1 to TRBJ2-1; maybe TRBD2 (6 bases). This CDR3 is 15 amino acids long. Trimming removed 1 base at V and 5 bases at J, with 13 bases between. Germline V lookup: CDR1 SGHRS, CDR2 YFSETQ. In DNA, the CDR3 is TGCGCCAGCAGCTTGCTGGTCGGCGGGGACAATGAGCAGTTCTTC. Its translation: CASSLLVGGDNEQFF. The variable domain in full, with the rest retrieved from reference TRBV5-1 and TRBJ2-1, is KAGVTQTPRYLIKTRGQQVTLSCSPISGHRSVSWYQQTPGQGLQFLFEYFSETQRNKGNFPGRFSGRQFSNSRSEMNVSTLELGDSALYLCASSLLVGGDNEQFFGPGTRLTVL.

This chain connects TRBV27 to TRBJ2-2; perhaps TRBD1 as D (5 bases). Trimming took off 7 bases at V and 4 bases at J, with 10 bases between the two ends. CDR1 and CDR2 (germline): MNHEY, SMNVEV (reference sequence). The CDR3 has 13 residues. The CDR3 loop is CASTKGVTGELFF. The CDR3 DNA reads as TGTGCCAGCACCAAAGGGGTCACCGGGGAGCTGTTTTTT.

In its sample, this clone was seen a few times. The chain carries TRBV9 and TRBJ2-1; D is uncertain. Germline assignment: CDR1 SGDLS and CDR2 YYNGEE. The germline V and J ends were trimmed by 4 bases and 0 bases, with 11 bases remaining between them. The CDR3 has 15 amino acids. This CDR3 is CASSPRSSSYNEQFF. CDR3 nucleotide sequence: TGTGCCAGCAGCCCACGGTCAAGCTCCTACAATGAGCAGTTCTTC.

V usage is TRBV5-1 and J usage is TRBJ1-4; no firm D call. Per germline, CDR1 SGHRS and CDR2 YFSETQ. V was cut by 0 bases and J by 3 bases, with 6 bases left in between. The CDR3 contains 14 residues. CDR3 sequence reads: CASSLDSPNEKLFF. CDR3 DNA: TGCGCCAGCAGCTTGGACAGCCCTAATGAAAAACTGTTTTTT.

The chain combines TRBV5-4 with TRBJ1-2, with a tentative D call TRBD1 (5 bases). Germline V gene sequence: CDR1 SGHNT, CDR2 YYREEE (reference sequence). The length of the CDR3 is 16 residues. V was trimmed by 4 bases and J by 4 bases, leaving 20 bases between them. As DNA, the CDR3 is TGTGCCAGCAGCGCACCCGGGGCCCGTCCCCTCTATGGCTACACCTTC. Translation gives CASSAPGARPLYGYTF.

V gene TRBV18 combines with J gene TRBJ2-2, with 7 positions matching TRBD1. V lost 5 bases to trimming and J lost 1 base; unmatched junction nucleotides: 7. This CDR3 has 16 amino acids. Germline V lookup: CDR1 KGHSH, CDR2 LQKENI. The CDR3 DNA follows: TGTGCCAGCTCATACCGACAGGGAATGAACACCGGGGAGCTGTTTTTT. This encodes CASSYRQGMNTGELFF.

This chain joins TRBV18 and TRBJ1-2; possibly TRBD1 for D (5 bases). The length of the CDR3 is 13 residues. Germline loops: CDR1 KGHSH, CDR2 LQKENI. Deletions cut 6 bases from V and 2 bases from J, with 10 bases between. The DNA for the CDR3 is TGTGCCAGCTCCCCGACAGTAAACTATGGCTACACCTTC. Its protein is CASSPTVNYGYTF.

The V and J genes are TRBV28 and TRBJ1-5, with a possible D match to TRBD1 (6 bases). This CDR3 has 15 residues. Germline lookup yields CDR1 MDHEN and CDR2 SYDVKM. The V gene lost 2 bases and the J gene lost 0 bases, with 8 bases spanning the gap. The chain's CDR3 is CASSLRGLSNQPQHF. CDR3 coding DNA: TGTGCCAGCAGTTTACGGGGGCTTAGCAATCAGCCCCAGCATTTT.

V usage is TRBV2 and J usage is TRBJ1-4, with a tentative D call TRBD1 (5 bases). The CDR3 length is 15 residues. Germline CDR1 and CDR2: SNHLY and FYNNEI. With 6 bases removed from V and 8 bases from J, the gap between germline ends came to 19 bases. In DNA, the CDR3 is TGTGCCAGCAGCCCTACAGGAACAGCCGGCGAAAAACTGTTTTTT. This codes for CASSPTGTAGEKLFF.